What follows are 10 T cell receptor beta chains derived from one specimen sequenced in a study of blood T cell repertoires in COVID-19. Only in-frame clones appear in the TCRdb table, and some are missing; sequencing was by immunoSEQ multiplex PCR. The data contain some 150,000 clones, 85% to 90% of them seen just once; the ten biggest clones take up approximately 3%. Input material: peripheral blood. Receptor source: a woman aged 55 to 70 with active COVID-19.

The chain is built from TRBV10-3 and TRBJ1-5; a weak D match, TRBD1 (5 bases). This CDR3 spans 13 amino acids. The V end lost 10 bases, the J end lost 5 bases, and 15 bases lay between the germline ends. From germline, CDR1 is ENHRY and CDR2 SYGVKD. The CDR3 sequence: CATRQSWDQPQHF. Written as DNA, the CDR3 is TGTGCCACGCGACAGAGTTGGGATCAGCCCCAGCATTTT.

The chain has TRBV5-1 and TRBJ2-3; 12 nucleotides line up with TRBD2. After removal of 0 bases from V and 2 bases from J, the junction contained 1 base not matched to a gene. In germline, CDR1 is SGHRS, CDR2 YFSETQ. The CDR3 covers 16 residues. The CDR3 DNA reads as TGCGCCAGCAGCTTGGGGACTAGCGGGGACACAGATACGCAGTATTTT. Translation gives CASSLGTSGDTDTQYF.

This chain uses TRBV2 with TRBJ2-2; 14 bases line up with TRBD2. The trim removed 6 bases at V and 7 bases at J, leaving 19 bases unmatched. This CDR3 has 20 residues. Germline CDR1 and CDR2: SNHLY and FYNNEI. CDR3: CASRGPLPGLAGGRGGELFF. Here the CDR3 DNA reads TGTGCCAGCAGGGGACCGCTACCTGGACTAGCGGGAGGCAGGGGCGGGGAGCTGTTTTTT.

The gene calls are TRBV9 and TRBJ2-7, with 7 bases aligning to TRBD1. The germline V gene has CDR1 SGDLS and CDR2 YYNGEE. This CDR3 spans 11 amino acids. The J segment lost 7 bases and the V segment lost 4 bases, leaving 2 bases of the junction unmatched. The CDR3 DNA reads TGTGCCAGCAGCCTACAGGGGGAGCAGTACTTC. This gives the protein CASSLQGEQYF.

The chain recombines TRBV2 with TRBJ2-1, with a tentative D call TRBD2 (5 bases). The length of the CDR3 is 11 residues. Per the germline V gene, CDR1 is SNHLY and CDR2 is FYNNEI. With 4 bases removed from V and 7 bases from J, the gap between germline ends came to 5 bases. The CDR3: CASSGGNEQFF. The DNA for the CDR3 is TGTGCCAGCAGTGGCGGGAATGAGCAGTTCTTC.

The chain has TRBV3-1 (or the pseudogene TRBV3-2) and TRBJ1-6, with 9 bases that match TRBD1. Germline V gene sequence: CDR1 LGHDT, CDR2 YNNKEL (reference sequence). Losses at the gene ends were 4 bases for V and 9 bases for J; bases not matched to a gene: 4. The CDR3 runs 14 residues. In nucleotides, the CDR3 is TGTGCCAGCAGCCTTGGACAGGGGAGTTCACCCCTCCACTTT. Translated, it gives CASSLGQGSSPLHF.

The rearrangement uses TRBV7-9 and TRBJ1-5; 10 nucleotides agree with TRBD1. This CDR3 contains 17 residues. Trimming cost V 7 bases and J 0 bases; bases outside gene matches: 9. The germline CDR1 and CDR2 sequences are SEHNR and FQNEAQ (reference sequence). CDR3 loop: CASTLGTGDYSNQPQHF. The CDR3 region has the DNA TGTGCCAGCACACTAGGGACAGGGGACTATAGCAATCAGCCCCAGCATTTT. Full variable domain (outside the CDR3, taken from reference TRBV7-9 and TRBJ1-5): DTGVSQNPRHKITKRGQNVTFRCDPISEHNRLYWYRQTLGQGPEFLTYFQNEAQLEKSRLLSDRFSAERPKGSFSTLEIQRTEQGDSAMYLCASTLGTGDYSNQPQHFGDGTRLSIL.

The chain combines TRBV4-1 with TRBJ2-1; D might be TRBD2 (5 bases). V was cut by 0 bases and J by 2 bases, with 11 bases left in between. The germline gives CDR1 MGHRA, CDR2 YSYEKL. This CDR3 spans 16 amino acids. The CDR3 DNA follows: TGCGCCAGCAGCCAAGATCTTAATAGCGCCTACAATGAGCAGTTCTTC. Translated: CASSQDLNSAYNEQFF.

The gene calls are TRBV25-1 and TRBJ2-7, with D tentatively TRBD1 (5 bases). Germline CDR1 and CDR2: MGHDK and SYGVNS. Trimming took off 5 bases at V and 2 bases at J, with 10 bases between the two ends. The CDR3 length is 13 residues. As DNA, the CDR3 is TGTGCCAGCAGTAGCGACAGCACCTACGAGCAGTACTTC. Its translation: CASSSDSTYEQYF.

In this sample, this clone turned up a few times. The J gene is TRBJ1-5, the V gene TRBV6-6, with 10 bases identical to TRBD1. The CDR3 runs 13 residues. V lost 2 bases to trimming and J lost 11 bases; unmatched junction nucleotides: 3. Per germline, CDR1 MNHNY and CDR2 SVGAGI (reference sequence). The CDR3 is CASSYPGQGAQHF. The CDR3 DNA reads as TGTGCCAGCAGTTACCCTGGACAGGGGGCCCAGCATTTT.